This T cell receptor (beta chain) was captured by sequencing in a study of spatial heterogeneity in lung cancer. This clonotype was counted only a few times. Documented time point: sample taken at primary tumor resection. In each case, whole RNA from tumor, nontumor lung or frozen PBMC was sequenced unsorted. Germline assignment: CDR1 DFQATT and CDR2 SNEGSKA (reference sequence). V dropped 3 bases and J dropped 4 bases, with 12 bases sitting between them. CDR3 length: 13 amino acids. TCRdb processed the 5' RACE reads anew with MiXCR; each CDR3 protein has one entry. The sample consists of about 80,000 distinct CDR3 sequences, under 8.5% of them appearing once.

V usage is TRBV20-1 and J usage is TRBJ2-5; D is perhaps TRBD1 (6 bases). The material was PBMCs, obtained at surgery. The receptor was isolated from a male donor with early-stage non-small cell lung cancer. CDR3: CSASRQGTETQYF. The CDR3 DNA reads TGCAGTGCTAGTCGCCAGGGGACAGAGACCCAGTACTTC.